This T cell receptor (beta chain) was obtained from a study of shared clonotypes between healthy human individuals. Clones were read by immunoSEQ multiplex PCR, and TCRdb kept only the in-frame ones, dropping some. In the table there are roughly 500,000 clones, about 82% of which are singletons. The CDR3 length is 14 residues. Trimming took off 1 base at V and 2 bases at J, with 7 bases between the two ends. Germline V CDR1 and CDR2: SGHTA, FQGTGA. The source is a woman in her thirties or forties in good health. Some clones in this sample may be carry-over from other donors' samples. The chain combines TRBV7-3 with TRBJ2-3; D remains ambiguous. What was sequenced was PBMCs. The CDR3 protein is CASSLNGITDTQYF. The CDR3 coding sequence is TGTGCCAGCAGCTTAAACGGAATCACAGATACGCAGTATTTT.